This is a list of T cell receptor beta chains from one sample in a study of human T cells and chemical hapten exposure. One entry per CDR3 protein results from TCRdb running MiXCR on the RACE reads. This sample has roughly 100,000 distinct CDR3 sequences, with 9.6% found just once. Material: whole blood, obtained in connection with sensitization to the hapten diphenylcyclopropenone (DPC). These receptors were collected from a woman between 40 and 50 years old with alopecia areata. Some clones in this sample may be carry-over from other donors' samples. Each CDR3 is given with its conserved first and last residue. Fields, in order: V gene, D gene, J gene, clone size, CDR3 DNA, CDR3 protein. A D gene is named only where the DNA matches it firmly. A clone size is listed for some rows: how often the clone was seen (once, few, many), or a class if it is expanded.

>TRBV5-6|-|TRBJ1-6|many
TGTGCCAGCAGTACGGGCCACTGGTCACCCCTCCACTTT
CASSTGHWSPLHF
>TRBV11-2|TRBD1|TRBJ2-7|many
TGTGCCAGCAGCTCAGGACAGGGTTGGTACGAGCAGTACTTC
CASSSGQGWYEQYF
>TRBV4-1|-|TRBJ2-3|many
TGCGCCAGCAGCCAAGATCCCCTAGCCGCTAGCACAGATACGCAGTATTTT
CASSQDPLAASTDTQYF
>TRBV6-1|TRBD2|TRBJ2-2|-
TGTGCCAGCAGTTACGGGGGGACGGTCGCCGGGGAGCTGTTTTTT
CASSYGGTVAGELFF
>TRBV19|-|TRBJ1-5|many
TGTGCCAGTAGTCTTTCGATCGGGTCAGTTGGGGGGAGTCAGCCCCAGCATTTT
CASSLSIGSVGGSQPQHF
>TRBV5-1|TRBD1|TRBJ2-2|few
TGCGCCAGCAGCTTGGGGGACAGAGCCACCGGGGAGCTGTTTTTT
CASSLGDRATGELFF
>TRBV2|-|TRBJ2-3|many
TGTGCCAGCAGTGAATCAGGTAGCACAGATACGCAGTATTTT
CASSESGSTDTQYF
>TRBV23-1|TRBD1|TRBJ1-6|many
TGCGCCAGCAGCCGAGAGGACAGGTTATTTTGGGACCTCCACTTT
CASSREDRLFWDLHF
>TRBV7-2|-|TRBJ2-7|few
TGTGCCAGCAGCTCCATGGGGGGACAGCTACAGCAGTACTTC
CASSSMGGQLQQYF
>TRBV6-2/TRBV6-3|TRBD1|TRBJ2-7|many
TGTGCCAGCACCGGGACAGGTTCCTACGAGCAGTACTTC
CASTGTGSYEQYF
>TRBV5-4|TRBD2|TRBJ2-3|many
TGTGCCAGCAGTACGCGGCTGCGGGGGGTTGGCACAGATACGCAGTATTTT
CASSTRLRGVGTDTQYF
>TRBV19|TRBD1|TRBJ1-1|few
TGTGCCAGTATCGACAGGGGACGAAGTGAAGCTTTCTTT
CASIDRGRSEAFF
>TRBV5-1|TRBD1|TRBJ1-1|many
TGCGCCAGCAGCTTTGGACAGGCGTCTGAAGCTTTCTTT
CASSFGQASEAFF
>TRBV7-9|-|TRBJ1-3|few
TGTGCCAGCAGCTTAGGGAGCTCTGGAAACACCATATATTTT
CASSLGSSGNTIYF
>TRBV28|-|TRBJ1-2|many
TGTGCCAGCAGTCCTCGACAGCACTATGGCTACACCTTC
CASSPRQHYGYTF
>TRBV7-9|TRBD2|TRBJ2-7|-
TGTGTCAGCAGCCATCCCGGGACTAGAGTCTACGAGCAGTACTTC
CVSSHPGTRVYEQYF
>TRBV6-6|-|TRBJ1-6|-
TGTGCCAGCAGTCCCCGGACCCCCGGAGGTTCACCCCTCCTCTTT
CASSPRTPGGSPLLF
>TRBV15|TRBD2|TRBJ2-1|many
TGTGCCACCAGGAATAGCGGGGGGCAATACAATGAGCAGTTCTTC
CATRNSGGQYNEQFF
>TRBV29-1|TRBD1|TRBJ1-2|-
TGCAGCACCGGGGGACAGGAGGGCTACACCTTC
CSTGGQEGYTF
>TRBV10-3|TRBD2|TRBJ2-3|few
TGTGCCACCGGGACTAGCGGGAGGACAGATACGCAGTATTTT
CATGTSGRTDTQYF
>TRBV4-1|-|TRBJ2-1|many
TGCGCCAGCAGCTCCTTCTTGGACCCGAGCTCCTACAATGAGCAGTTCTTC
CASSSFLDPSSYNEQFF
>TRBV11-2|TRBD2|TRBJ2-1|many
TGTGCCAGCAGCTCAAATAGCGGGGGAGCCCATAGGGATGAGCAGTTCTTC
CASSSNSGGAHRDEQFF
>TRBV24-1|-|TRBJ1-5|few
TGTGCCACCGGAGGGAGCTGGGGCAATCAGCCCCAGCATTTT
CATGGSWGNQPQHF
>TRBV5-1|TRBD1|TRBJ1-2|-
TGCGTCAGCAGCTCGAGGACAGGGGTTGGCTATGGCTACACCTTC
CVSSSRTGVGYGYTF
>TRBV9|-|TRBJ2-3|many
TGTGCCAGCAGCGTAGCGGGGGACGATACGCAGTATTTT
CASSVAGDDTQYF
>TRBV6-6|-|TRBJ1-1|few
TGTGCCACCGGCAGGAGACAGAGGAACACTGAAGCTTTCTTT
CATGRRQRNTEAFF
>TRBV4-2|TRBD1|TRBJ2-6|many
TGTGCCAGCAGCCAGGCCCGACAGGGCAGGTCTGGGGCCAACGTCCTGACTTTC
CASSQARQGRSGANVLTF
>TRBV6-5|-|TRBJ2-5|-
TGTGCCAGCAGTTATAGGTCCGTTCCACAAGAGACCCAGTACTTC
CASSYRSVPQETQYF
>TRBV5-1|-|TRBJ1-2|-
TGCGCCAGCAGCTTGGCCCAGCGTACCTATGGCTACACCTTC
CASSLAQRTYGYTF
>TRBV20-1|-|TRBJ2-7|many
TGCAGTGCTAGAGATGGGGGAATAGCCTACGAGCAGTACTTC
CSARDGGIAYEQYF
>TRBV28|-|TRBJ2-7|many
TGTGCCAGCAGTTTCAGCCCCGATTCAGGTTACGAGCAGTACTTC
CASSFSPDSGYEQYF
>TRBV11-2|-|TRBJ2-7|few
TGTGCCAGCAGCCCTGGAGCCTCCTACGAGCAGTACTTC
CASSPGASYEQYF
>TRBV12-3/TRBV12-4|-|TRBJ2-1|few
TGTGCCAGCAGTTTAATCACTACCGAGCAGTTCTTC
CASSLITTEQFF
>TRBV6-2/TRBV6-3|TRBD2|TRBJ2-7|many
TGTGCCAGCGGACTAGCGGGGGTCTCCTACGAGCAGTACTTC
CASGLAGVSYEQYF
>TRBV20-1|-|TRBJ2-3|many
TGCAGGGGGGCGTCAGGGGTCGCCAGGGCGACAGATACGCAGTATTTT
CRGASGVARATDTQYF
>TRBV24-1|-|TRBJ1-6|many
TGTGCCACCAGTGGGGGATGGAATTCACCCCTCCACTTT
CATSGGWNSPLHF
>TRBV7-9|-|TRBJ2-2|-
TGTGCCAGCAGCACGGCCAACACCGGGGAGCTGTTTTTT
CASSTANTGELFF
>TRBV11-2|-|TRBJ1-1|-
TGTGCCAGCAGCTCCGGGAGGTGGGTTTTCTTT
CASSSGRWVFF
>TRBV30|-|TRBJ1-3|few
TGTGCCTGGAAGGCAACTGGAAACACCATATATTTT
CAWKATGNTIYF
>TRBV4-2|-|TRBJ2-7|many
TGTGCCAGCAGCTACCAAGACAGAAATCAATACGAGCAGTACTTC
CASSYQDRNQYEQYF
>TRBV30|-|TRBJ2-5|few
TGTGCCTGGAGTGTACGCAGACAAGAGACCCAGTACTTC
CAWSVRRQETQYF
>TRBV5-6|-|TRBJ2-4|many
TGTGCCAGCACTCGACAGGCTGGAGCCAAAAACATTCAGTACTTC
CASTRQAGAKNIQYF
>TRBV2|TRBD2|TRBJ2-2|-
TGTGCCAGCAGTGCGATTAGCGGGACCCCCGGGGAGCTGTTTTTT
CASSAISGTPGELFF
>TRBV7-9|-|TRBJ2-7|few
TGTGCCAGCAGCCCAAGGTGGGATCGCTACGAGCAGTACTTC
CASSPRWDRYEQYF
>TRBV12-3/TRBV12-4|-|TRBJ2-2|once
TGTGCCAGCAGACGCACAGGGGGACTAAACACCGGGGAGCTGTTTTTT
CASRRTGGLNTGELFF
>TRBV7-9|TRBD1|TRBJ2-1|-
TGTGCCAGCAGCTGGGCGACAGGGCAATCCTACAATGAGCAGTTCTTC
CASSWATGQSYNEQFF
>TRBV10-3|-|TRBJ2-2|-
TGTGCCATCAGTGAGATTCACACCGGGGAGCTGTTTTTT
CAISEIHTGELFF
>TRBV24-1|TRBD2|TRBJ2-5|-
TGTGCCACCAGTGACTCCGGGACTAGCGGGGAAGAAGAGACCCAGTACTTC
CATSDSGTSGEEETQYF
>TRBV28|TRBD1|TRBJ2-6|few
TGTGCCAGCAGTCTGATAGGGGGACAGGGGAGCTCTGGGGCCAACGTCCTGACTTTC
CASSLIGGQGSSGANVLTF
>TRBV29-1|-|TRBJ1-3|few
TGCAGCGGCTCCTCTGGAAACACCATATATTTT
CSGSSGNTIYF
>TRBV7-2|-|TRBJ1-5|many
TGTGCCAGCAGCTTACAGGGAGGGAATCAGCCCCAGCATTTT
CASSLQGGNQPQHF
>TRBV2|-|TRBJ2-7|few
TGTGCCAGCAGACGGGGAGAGCAGTACTTC
CASRRGEQYF
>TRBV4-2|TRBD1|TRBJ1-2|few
TGTGCCAGCAGCTTCCAGGGGGAGACTATTAACTATGGCTACACCTTC
CASSFQGETINYGYTF
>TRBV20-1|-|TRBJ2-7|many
TGCAGTGCAACGGACAACTCCTACGAGCAGTACTTC
CSATDNSYEQYF